A selection of T cell receptor beta chains follows, all from one sample in a study of T cell responses to AZD1222 COVID-19 vaccine. The table came from immunoSEQ multiplex PCR; TCRdb's copy has only in-frame clones and leaves some out. The table records about 120,000 clones, roughly nine tenths of them present only once. Material: peripheral blood, obtained on day 0 of AZD1222 vaccination. The source is an adult in good health. Each CDR3 is given with its conserved first and last residue. A D gene is named only where the DNA matches it firmly. Part of the rows lack a size; the others show once, few, many or a class for expanded clones.

cdr3_aa: CASSLSHPNEKLFF; v_call: TRBV11-3; d_call: -; clone_size: -; j_call: TRBJ1-4
cdr3_aa: CASSLAGRQPQHF; v_call: TRBV11-2; d_call: -; clone_size: -; j_call: TRBJ1-5
cdr3_aa: CASSPGLASGQETQYF; v_call: TRBV9; d_call: -; clone_size: -; j_call: TRBJ2-5
cdr3_aa: CAAKGRATDTQYF; v_call: TRBV10-3; d_call: -; clone_size: -; j_call: TRBJ2-3
cdr3_aa: CASSRTDMNTEAFF; v_call: TRBV11-1; d_call: -; clone_size: -; j_call: TRBJ1-1
cdr3_aa: CASSFWGQSPLHF; v_call: TRBV27; d_call: -; clone_size: -; j_call: TRBJ1-6
cdr3_aa: CASSPRQAHSYNSPLHF; v_call: TRBV27; d_call: -; clone_size: -; j_call: TRBJ1-6
cdr3_aa: CASSRDYNQPQHF; v_call: TRBV2; d_call: -; clone_size: -; j_call: TRBJ1-5
cdr3_aa: CASKWVYSLNTEAFF; v_call: TRBV6-5; d_call: -; clone_size: -; j_call: TRBJ1-1
cdr3_aa: CASSWGATGTYEQYF; v_call: TRBV5-1; d_call: -; clone_size: -; j_call: TRBJ2-7
cdr3_aa: CASSKGPTGANTGELFF; v_call: TRBV21-1; d_call: -; clone_size: -; j_call: TRBJ2-2
cdr3_aa: CASSQDVWRGGYNEQFF; v_call: TRBV14; d_call: TRBD2; clone_size: -; j_call: TRBJ2-1
cdr3_aa: CASSQLTNTEAFF; v_call: TRBV3-1/TRBV3-2; d_call: -; clone_size: -; j_call: TRBJ1-1
cdr3_aa: CASSFLAGGEQFF; v_call: TRBV6-2/TRBV6-3; d_call: TRBD2; clone_size: -; j_call: TRBJ2-1
cdr3_aa: CASRGPTPYGYTF; v_call: TRBV6-5; d_call: -; clone_size: -; j_call: TRBJ1-2
cdr3_aa: CASSSSGTSGEKLFF; v_call: TRBV5-1; d_call: -; clone_size: few; j_call: TRBJ1-4
cdr3_aa: CSARSWTEAFF; v_call: TRBV20-1; d_call: -; clone_size: -; j_call: TRBJ1-1
cdr3_aa: CASSLEGTLTEAFF; v_call: TRBV11-3; d_call: -; clone_size: -; j_call: TRBJ1-1
cdr3_aa: CASSPPQDYNSPLHF; v_call: TRBV18; d_call: -; clone_size: -; j_call: TRBJ1-6
cdr3_aa: CASSLGLAGGKDTQYF; v_call: TRBV3-1/TRBV3-2; d_call: TRBD2; clone_size: -; j_call: TRBJ2-3
cdr3_aa: CASSLVGAKNIQYF; v_call: TRBV7-2; d_call: -; clone_size: -; j_call: TRBJ2-4
cdr3_aa: CASGYGDWTGGSYNEQFF; v_call: TRBV12-5; d_call: TRBD1; clone_size: few; j_call: TRBJ2-1
cdr3_aa: CASSQDGGEYGYTF; v_call: TRBV3-1/TRBV3-2; d_call: -; clone_size: -; j_call: TRBJ1-2
cdr3_aa: CASSPNSGAGNTIYF; v_call: TRBV3-1/TRBV3-2; d_call: -; clone_size: -; j_call: TRBJ1-3
cdr3_aa: CASSPPGLGSDIQYF; v_call: TRBV6-2/TRBV6-3; d_call: TRBD2; clone_size: -; j_call: TRBJ2-4
cdr3_aa: CASTPRQGNYGYTF; v_call: TRBV6-5; d_call: -; clone_size: -; j_call: TRBJ1-2
cdr3_aa: CASSQSSHQPQHF; v_call: TRBV3-1/TRBV3-2; d_call: -; clone_size: -; j_call: TRBJ1-5
cdr3_aa: CASSRRTENTGELFF; v_call: TRBV5-1; d_call: -; clone_size: -; j_call: TRBJ2-2
cdr3_aa: CASSQDPGLAGGGSTDTQYF; v_call: TRBV4-1; d_call: TRBD2; clone_size: -; j_call: TRBJ2-3
cdr3_aa: CASSLVSNTEAFF; v_call: TRBV11-2; d_call: -; clone_size: -; j_call: TRBJ1-1
cdr3_aa: CASSLQGGSSTEAFF; v_call: TRBV2; d_call: TRBD1; clone_size: -; j_call: TRBJ1-1
cdr3_aa: CASSFSQGYGYTF; v_call: TRBV7-2; d_call: -; clone_size: -; j_call: TRBJ1-2
cdr3_aa: CASSSGQGRETQYF; v_call: TRBV5-1; d_call: TRBD1; clone_size: once; j_call: TRBJ2-5
cdr3_aa: CASSQGRLAKNIQYF; v_call: TRBV3-1/TRBV3-2; d_call: -; clone_size: -; j_call: TRBJ2-4
cdr3_aa: CASSLLGMVGNTEAFF; v_call: TRBV5-1; d_call: -; clone_size: -; j_call: TRBJ1-1
cdr3_aa: CASSSNQFGTEAFF; v_call: TRBV13; d_call: -; clone_size: once; j_call: TRBJ1-1
cdr3_aa: CASSQDIGLASDTQYF; v_call: TRBV4-2; d_call: TRBD2; clone_size: -; j_call: TRBJ2-3
cdr3_aa: CASSPGLNTEAFF; v_call: TRBV5-6; d_call: -; clone_size: -; j_call: TRBJ1-1
cdr3_aa: CASSFAGGGQAFF; v_call: TRBV5-1; d_call: -; clone_size: -; j_call: TRBJ1-1
cdr3_aa: CAISERGPASGNTIYF; v_call: TRBV10-3; d_call: -; clone_size: -; j_call: TRBJ1-3
cdr3_aa: CASSLPGGTGFGYGYTF; v_call: TRBV7-9; d_call: TRBD1; clone_size: -; j_call: TRBJ1-2
cdr3_aa: CASDQRGFGYNEQFF; v_call: TRBV19; d_call: -; clone_size: few; j_call: TRBJ2-1
cdr3_aa: CASSYSRRTSVREQFF; v_call: TRBV6-2/TRBV6-3; d_call: -; clone_size: -; j_call: TRBJ2-1